This is a list of T cell receptor beta chains from one sample in a study of preoperative IRX-2 immunotherapy in early breast cancer. Libraries were prepared by immunoSEQ multiplex PCR; TCRdb keeps only in-frame clonotypes and omits some of them. The profile shows roughly 700 clones, roughly two thirds of them singletons. Sample: lymph node tissue, taken before IRX-2 immunotherapy. These receptors came from a human donor with breast cancer. Both conserved end residues are part of each CDR3. The order of the fields is clone size, J gene, V gene, D gene, CDR3 DNA, CDR3 protein. The D gene is left open where the match is weak. Expanded clones get a size class; other rows say once, few or many, or leave the size out.

NA,TRBJ1-1,TRBV1,NA,TGCGCCAGCAGCCAGGTGTCTTCGAACACTGAAGCTTTCTTT,CASSQVSSNTEAFF
NA,TRBJ1-2,TRBV18,TRBD1,TGTGCCAGCTCACCATGGACAGGGGATGGCTACACCTTC,CASSPWTGDGYTF
NA,TRBJ2-1,TRBV19,NA,TGTGCCAGTAGTATGACGATAGGGGAGAGTGAGCAGTTCTTC,CASSMTIGESEQFF
few,TRBJ2-1,TRBV6-8,TRBD2,TGTGCCAGCAGTCGGGGTCCGACTAGCGGCGATGAGCAGTTCTTC,CASSRGPTSGDEQFF
NA,TRBJ2-1,TRBV15,NA,TGTGCCACCAGCAGAGATCCCCCGCGCGGGGCACTCAACTCCTACAATGAGCAGTTCTTC,CATSRDPPRGALNSYNEQFF
few,TRBJ1-3,TRBV6-8,TRBD1,TGTGCCATCAGGGACAGCAGTGGAAACACCATATATTTT,CAIRDSSGNTIYF
NA,TRBJ1-2,TRBV28,NA,TGTGCCAGCACCCTGCGGGGTCCTAACTATGGCTACACCTTC,CASTLRGPNYGYTF
NA,TRBJ2-1,TRBV6-7,NA,TGTGCCAGCACCTTCGAGGTCCCGGGACTGCCCCATTTCCACAATGAGCAGTTCTTC,CASTFEVPGLPHFHNEQFF
NA,TRBJ1-2,TRBV19,NA,TGTGCCAGTAGTATAGCTGGCAGGGTGGACTATGGCTACACCTTC,CASSIAGRVDYGYTF
few,TRBJ2-6,TRBV28,TRBD1,TGTGCCAGCAGGGGACAGGCCTCTGGGGCCAACGTCCTGACTTTC,CASRGQASGANVLTF
NA,TRBJ2-5,TRBV12-5,TRBD2,TGTGCTAGTGGTTTGAGCGGGGGAAGTAAGACCCAGTACTTC,CASGLSGGSKTQYF
NA,TRBJ2-5,TRBV5-1,TRBD2,TGCGCCAGCAGCTCTAGCGGGGGTGAAGAGACCCAGTACTTC,CASSSSGGEETQYF
NA,TRBJ1-5,TRBV4-1,NA,TGCGCCAGCAGCCAAGCCCCGACAGGAAGCAATCAGCCCCAGCATTTT,CASSQAPTGSNQPQHF
NA,TRBJ1-4,TRBV30,TRBD1,TGTGCCTGGAGTGGAAGACAGGGACATGGGGAAAAACTGTTTTTT,CAWSGRQGHGEKLFF
NA,TRBJ1-4,TRBV7-5,NA,TGTGCCAGCAGCCGCCCGGGACAGGGGGTTCAGGGTAATGAAAAACTGTTTTTT,CASSRPGQGVQGNEKLFF
NA,TRBJ1-1,TRBV29-1,TRBD1,TGCAGCGCCGCCGGACAGGAGAACACTGAAGCTTTCTTT,CSAAGQENTEAFF
NA,TRBJ1-2,TRBV11-3,TRBD1,TGTGCCAGCAGCTTAGGTCCAGGGGGCGGTCATGGCTACACCTTC,CASSLGPGGGHGYTF
once,TRBJ1-2,TRBV6-8,TRBD1,TGTGCCAGCAGGGGGTCCGGGACAGCTAGGATCTATGGCTACACCTTC,CASRGSGTARIYGYTF
NA,TRBJ2-7,TRBV11-3,NA,TGTGCCAGCAGCTCTGGGGGGACCTACTCCTACGAGCAGTACTTC,CASSSGGTYSYEQYF
once,TRBJ1-6,TRBV6-8,NA,TGTGCCAGCAGTGGAAGCAGGGCCTCCTATAATTCACCCCTCCACTTT,CASSGSRASYNSPLHF
once,TRBJ2-3,TRBV7-5,NA,TGTGCCAGCAGCTCCCCGGGACTCAGCACAGATACGCAGTATTTT,CASSSPGLSTDTQYF
NA,TRBJ2-3,TRBV10-2,TRBD1,TGCGCCAGCAGTTTGACAGGGGGCACAGATACGCAGTATTTT,CASSLTGGTDTQYF
NA,TRBJ1-2,TRBV6-8,TRBD1,TGTGCCAGCAGTGTCGGGACAGTGGCTGGCTACACCTTC,CASSVGTVAGYTF
few,TRBJ1-3,TRBV18,TRBD1,TGTGCCAGCTCATCGACAGGGTACGACTCTGGAAACACCATATATTTT,CASSSTGYDSGNTIYF
NA,TRBJ1-1,TRBV25-1,NA,TGTGCCAGCAGTGACCCTCGCAGGAACACTGAAGCTTTCTTT,CASSDPRRNTEAFF
few,TRBJ1-1,TRBV11-3,NA,TGTGCCAGCAGCCGGGACGTATACTCCACTGAAGCTTTCTTT,CASSRDVYSTEAFF
NA,TRBJ2-1,TRBV6-8,TRBD2,TGTGCCAGCACCCGAAGGCGGGGGGCCTACAATGAGCAGTTCTTC,CASTRRRGAYNEQFF
NA,TRBJ2-1,TRBV11-3,TRBD2,TGTGCCAGCAGCTTGTCAAGGATAGCGGGGATCAATGAGCAGTTCTTC,CASSLSRIAGINEQFF
NA,TRBJ1-2,TRBV6-8,TRBD1,TGTGCCATCCTTCCACAGGGGTACTATGGCTACACCTTC,CAILPQGYYGYTF
NA,TRBJ2-2,TRBV6-8,TRBD1,TGTGCCAGCAGGCCTACAGGGGGCCGGACCGGGGAGCTGTTTTTT,CASRPTGGRTGELFF
few,TRBJ1-4,TRBV11-3,NA,TGTGCCAGCAGCTCTCAGACCACTAATGAAAAACTGTTTTTT,CASSSQTTNEKLFF
NA,TRBJ1-2,TRBV11-3,NA,TGTGCCAGCAGCCCCGGGGGGGGGAGCGGTGGCTACACCTTC,CASSPGGGSGGYTF
NA,TRBJ1-6,TRBV30,NA,TGTGCCTGGAGTGGGGTTATCGGAAATAATTCACCCCTCCACTTT,CAWSGVIGNNSPLHF
once,TRBJ1-6,TRBV6-8,NA,TGTGCCACCACGAGCAGCAATAATTCACCCCTCCACTTT,CATTSSNNSPLHF
NA,TRBJ2-3,TRBV11-3,TRBD2,TGTGCCAGCAGCCCCCTCGAGCGGGGGCGCGCAGATACGCAGTATTTT,CASSPLERGRADTQYF
NA,TRBJ1-2,TRBV19,TRBD1,TGTGCCAGTAGTATGCAGGGACAGACGTCGGGCTACACCTTC,CASSMQGQTSGYTF
NA,TRBJ1-1,TRBV6-8,TRBD1,TGTGCCAGCACTTCGACAGGGGGCGAAACTGAAGCTTTCTTT,CASTSTGGETEAFF
NA,TRBJ1-1,TRBV6-8,NA,TGTGCCAGCAGTTACGGAGGGAACACTGAAGCTTTCTTT,CASSYGGNTEAFF
NA,TRBJ1-2,TRBV19,NA,TGTGCCAGTAGTATGGCTACGGGGGACGGTTATGGCTACACCTTC,CASSMATGDGYGYTF
NA,TRBJ2-7,TRBV11-3,TRBD2,TGTGCCAGCAGCTTCTGGACTAGTAAGTACGAGCAGTACTTC,CASSFWTSKYEQYF
large,TRBJ1-1,TRBV15,NA,TGTGCCACCAGCAGTGAGAACATTGGGAACACTGAAGCTTTCTTT,CATSSENIGNTEAFF
NA,TRBJ2-2,TRBV6-8,NA,TGTGCCAGCAGACCCGAGGGGGGGGAGCTGTTTTTT,CASRPEGGELFF
NA,TRBJ1-1,TRBV19,NA,TGTGCCAGTAGTGAGTACCAGGGTCGAAACACTGAAGCTTTCTTT,CASSEYQGRNTEAFF
NA,TRBJ2-3,TRBV6-8,TRBD2,TGTGCCAGCAGTTCATCCGGGACTAGCGGGGGGCCTAGCACAGATACGCAGTATTTT,CASSSSGTSGGPSTDTQYF
NA,TRBJ1-2,TRBV23-1,NA,TGCGCCAGCAGCGAGGGCATGTTGGTTGGCTACACCTTC,CASSEGMLVGYTF
NA,TRBJ2-2,TRBV29-1,NA,TGCAGCGTTGACAGGGGGGGCACCGGGGAGCTGTTTTTT,CSVDRGGTGELFF
NA,TRBJ2-3,TRBV12-5,TRBD2,TGTGCCAGCACCGGGACTAGCGGGGAGCCTAATACGCAGTATTTT,CASTGTSGEPNTQYF
NA,TRBJ2-7,TRBV6-1,NA,TGTGCCAGCAGTGAAGGAGGCAGGGGCTACGAGCAGTACTTC,CASSEGGRGYEQYF
few,TRBJ1-1,TRBV25-1,TRBD1,TGTGCCAGCAGTGACGAGGCAGGGGGCGCGAACACTGAAGCTTTCTTT,CASSDEAGGANTEAFF
NA,TRBJ2-3,TRBV11-3,NA,TGTGCCAGCAGCTTAGTGCTTCTCCCAAATACGCAGTATTTT,CASSLVLLPNTQYF
NA,TRBJ1-5,TRBV30,NA,TGTGCCTGGAGTGCGACAGGAGGGCCCCAGCATTTT,CAWSATGGPQHF
few,TRBJ2-4,TRBV30,NA,TGTGCCTGGAGTGTAGGGGGGACCCTAAACATTCAGTACTTC,CAWSVGGTLNIQYF